These T cell receptor beta chains were read from a single sample in a study of shared clonotypes between healthy human individuals. Method: immunoSEQ multiplex PCR; TCRdb's copy keeps in-frame clones and lacks some. This table has around 2.3 million clones, nearly 97% appearing once. Input material: naive CD4+ T cells sorted from blood. The receptors originated from a man between 18 and 29 years old in good health. Both conserved end residues are part of each CDR3. Each record gives: D gene, V gene, clone size, J gene, CDR3 DNA, CDR3 protein. The D gene is left open where the match is weak. Clone size is shown for a subset of rows, as once, few, many or a class of expanded clone.

d_call: TRBD1
v_call: TRBV19
clone_size: few
j_call: TRBJ1-5
cdr3_nt: TGTGCCAGTAGTATCCAGGGGACAGGGTTGGGCAATCAGCCCCAGCATTTT
cdr3_aa: CASSIQGTGLGNQPQHF

d_call: NA
v_call: TRBV19
clone_size: NA
j_call: TRBJ1-1
cdr3_nt: TGTGCCAGTAGTATAGCGGGCGTCGACACTGAAGCTTTCTTT
cdr3_aa: CASSIAGVDTEAFF

d_call: NA
v_call: TRBV7-2
clone_size: NA
j_call: TRBJ2-3
cdr3_nt: TGTGCCAGCAGCTTAGGGTTGGGGTCGGTAGATACGCAGTATTTT
cdr3_aa: CASSLGLGSVDTQYF

d_call: NA
v_call: TRBV5-1
clone_size: NA
j_call: TRBJ2-3
cdr3_nt: TGCGCCAGCAGCCCGTCATGGGGGTCAGATACGCAGTATTTT
cdr3_aa: CASSPSWGSDTQYF

d_call: NA
v_call: TRBV27
clone_size: NA
j_call: TRBJ1-2
cdr3_nt: TGTGCCAGCAGTTTTGACAGATGGAACTATGGCTACACCTTC
cdr3_aa: CASSFDRWNYGYTF

d_call: NA
v_call: TRBV30
clone_size: NA
j_call: TRBJ1-5
cdr3_nt: TGTGCCTGGAGTGTTCAAGGGGGGACCAATCAGCCCCAGCATTTT
cdr3_aa: CAWSVQGGTNQPQHF

d_call: TRBD2
v_call: TRBV5-4
clone_size: NA
j_call: TRBJ2-3
cdr3_nt: TGTGCCAGCAGCTTGGCTAGGACTAGCGGGGGGGCAACAGATACGCAGTATTTT
cdr3_aa: CASSLARTSGGATDTQYF

d_call: NA
v_call: TRBV29-1
clone_size: NA
j_call: TRBJ2-3
cdr3_nt: TGCAGCGTTTTAATGGGCTACCTCAAAGGAGATACGCAGTATTTT
cdr3_aa: CSVLMGYLKGDTQYF

d_call: TRBD1
v_call: TRBV7-9
clone_size: NA
j_call: TRBJ1-4
cdr3_nt: TGTGCCAGCAATAGACAGGGCGTCAGTGAAAAACTGTTTTTT
cdr3_aa: CASNRQGVSEKLFF

d_call: NA
v_call: TRBV5-4
clone_size: NA
j_call: TRBJ2-1
cdr3_nt: TGTGCCAGCAGCCCCAAGGTCGACAGGTACAATGAGCAGTTCTTC
cdr3_aa: CASSPKVDRYNEQFF

d_call: NA
v_call: TRBV5-6
clone_size: once
j_call: TRBJ2-1
cdr3_nt: TGTGCCAGCAGCTTGGTTAGAGGAGGGAGCGTATCCTACAATGAGCAGTTCTTC
cdr3_aa: CASSLVRGGSVSYNEQFF

d_call: TRBD2
v_call: TRBV11-3
clone_size: NA
j_call: TRBJ2-2
cdr3_nt: TGTGCCAGCAGCTTACTCTGGGGACTAGCGACGACCGGGGAGCTGTTTTTT
cdr3_aa: CASSLLWGLATTGELFF

d_call: TRBD2
v_call: TRBV10-3
clone_size: NA
j_call: TRBJ2-7
cdr3_nt: TGTGCCATCAGTGAGGCGGGAGGGAGCTCCTACGAGCAGTACTTC
cdr3_aa: CAISEAGGSSYEQYF

d_call: NA
v_call: TRBV28
clone_size: once
j_call: TRBJ2-7
cdr3_nt: TGTGCCAGCAGTTTACACAGTGAAGCCTACGAGCAGTACTTC
cdr3_aa: CASSLHSEAYEQYF

d_call: NA
v_call: TRBV11-2
clone_size: NA
j_call: TRBJ1-3
cdr3_nt: TGTGCCAGCAGCTTTACCTGGGCGGGGGTCGGAAACACCATATATTTT
cdr3_aa: CASSFTWAGVGNTIYF

d_call: NA
v_call: TRBV7-2
clone_size: NA
j_call: TRBJ2-7
cdr3_nt: TGTGCCAGCAGCTTAGAAATCTCCTACGAGCAGTACTTC
cdr3_aa: CASSLEISYEQYF

d_call: TRBD1
v_call: TRBV5-4
clone_size: NA
j_call: TRBJ1-4
cdr3_nt: TGTGCCAGCAGCTTGGTGGGACAGGGGTCCCCTAATGAAAAACTGTTTTTT
cdr3_aa: CASSLVGQGSPNEKLFF